This TCR beta chain emerged from a study of cytomegalovirus exposure and HLA in healthy donors. The PCR was carried out with 60 Vbeta primers and 13 Jbeta primers. Repertoires were generated with immunoSEQ multiplex PCR, while TCRdb's copy carries only in-frame clones and drops some. Of roughly 160,000 clones listed, approximately 83% were seen once; the top ten hold almost 9.5%. The CDR3 contains 15 residues. Trimming removed 7 bases from V and 7 bases from J; junction bases left unmatched: 10. Germline CDR1 is SGHAT and CDR2 is FQNNGV. The J gene is TRBJ2-1, the V gene TRBV11-2, with 10 bases aligning to TRBD2. Sequencing was done on a sample of PBMCs. The source is a man aged 18 to 35 in good health and CMV-seropositive. The chain's CDR3 is CASIPEAGGLNEQFF. The CDR3 region has the DNA TGTGCCAGCATCCCGGAAGCGGGGGGGCTGAATGAGCAGTTCTTC.